This entry features one T cell receptor beta chain sequence. The antigen is unknown. J lost 4 bases, V lost 2 bases, and 1 base had no gene match. Germline CDR1 SGDLS, CDR2 YYNGEE. The CDR3 loop spans 14 amino acids. This specimen comes from a study of graft-versus-host responses after intestinal transplantation. Here immunoSEQ multiplex PCR was the method, and the copy in TCRdb shows in-frame clones only, minus some. Here the sample spans more than 100,000 clones, 93% being singletons. Sequenced material: unstimulated CD8+ T cells sorted from spleen or lymph node cells, taken before intestinal transplant. V and J are TRBV9 and TRBJ2-2; TRBD1 matches at 8 bases. The sequence was collected from a human donor who received an intestinal transplant. The CDR3 bases are TGTGCCAGCAGCGTGGGACAGGTCACCGGGGAGCTGTTTTTT. It encodes CASSVGQVTGELFF.